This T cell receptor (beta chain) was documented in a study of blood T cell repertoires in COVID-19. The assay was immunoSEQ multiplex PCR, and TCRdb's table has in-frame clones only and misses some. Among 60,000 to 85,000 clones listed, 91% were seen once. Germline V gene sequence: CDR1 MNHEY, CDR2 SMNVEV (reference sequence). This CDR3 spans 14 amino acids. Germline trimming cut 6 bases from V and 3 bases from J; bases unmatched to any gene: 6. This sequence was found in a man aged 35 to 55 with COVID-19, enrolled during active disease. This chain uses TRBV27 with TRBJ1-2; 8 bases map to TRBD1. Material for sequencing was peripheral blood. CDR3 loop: CASSLQGGYYGYTF. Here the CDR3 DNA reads TGTGCCAGCAGCCTACAGGGGGGTTACTATGGCTACACCTTC.